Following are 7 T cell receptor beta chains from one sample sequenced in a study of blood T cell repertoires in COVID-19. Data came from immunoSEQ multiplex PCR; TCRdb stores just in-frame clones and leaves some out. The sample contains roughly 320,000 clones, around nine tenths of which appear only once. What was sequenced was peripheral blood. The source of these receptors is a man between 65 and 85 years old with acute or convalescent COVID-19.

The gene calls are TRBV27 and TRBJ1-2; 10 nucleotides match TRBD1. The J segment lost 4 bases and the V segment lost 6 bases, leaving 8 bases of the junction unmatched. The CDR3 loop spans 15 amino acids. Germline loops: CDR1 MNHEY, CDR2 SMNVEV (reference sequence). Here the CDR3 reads CASSRNGQGGYGYTF. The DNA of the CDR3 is TGTGCCAGCAGCCGGAATGGACAGGGGGGCTATGGCTACACCTTC.

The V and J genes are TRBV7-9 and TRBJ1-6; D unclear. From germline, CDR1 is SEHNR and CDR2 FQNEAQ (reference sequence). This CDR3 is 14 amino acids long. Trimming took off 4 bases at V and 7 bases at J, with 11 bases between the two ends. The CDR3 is CASSYSGMNSPLHF. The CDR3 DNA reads TGTGCCAGCAGCTATTCCGGGATGAATTCACCCCTCCACTTT. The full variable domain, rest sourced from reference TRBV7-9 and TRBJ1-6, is DTGVSQNPRHKITKRGQNVTFRCDPISEHNRLYWYRQTLGQGPEFLTYFQNEAQLEKSRLLSDRFSAERPKGSFSTLEIQRTEQGDSAMYLCASSYSGMNSPLHFGNGTRLTVT.

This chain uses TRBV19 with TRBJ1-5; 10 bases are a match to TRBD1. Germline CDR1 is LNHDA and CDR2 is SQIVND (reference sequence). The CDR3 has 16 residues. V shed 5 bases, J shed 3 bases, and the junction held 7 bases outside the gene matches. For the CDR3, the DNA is TGTGCCAGTAGTGCCCGGGACAGGGGATACAATCAGCCCCAGCATTTT. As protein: CASSARDRGYNQPQHF. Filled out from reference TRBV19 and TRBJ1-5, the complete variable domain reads DGGITQSPKYLFRKEGQNVTLSCEQNLNHDAMYWYRQDPGQGLRLIYYSQIVNDFQKGDIAEGYSVSREKKESFPLTVTSAQKNPTAFYLCASSARDRGYNQPQHFGDGTRLSIL.

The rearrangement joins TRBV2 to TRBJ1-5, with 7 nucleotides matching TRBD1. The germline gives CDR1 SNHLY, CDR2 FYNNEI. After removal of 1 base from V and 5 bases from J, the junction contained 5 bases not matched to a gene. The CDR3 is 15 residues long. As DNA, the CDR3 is TGTGCCAGCAGTGAAGTAAGACAGGGACATCAGCCCCAGCATTTT. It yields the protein CASSEVRQGHQPQHF.

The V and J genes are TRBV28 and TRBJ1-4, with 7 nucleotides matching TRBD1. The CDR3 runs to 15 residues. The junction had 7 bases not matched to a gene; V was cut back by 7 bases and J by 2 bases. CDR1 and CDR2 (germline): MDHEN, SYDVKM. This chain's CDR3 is CASTFTGATNEKLFF. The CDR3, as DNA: TGTGCCAGCACATTTACAGGGGCGACTAATGAAAAACTGTTTTTT.

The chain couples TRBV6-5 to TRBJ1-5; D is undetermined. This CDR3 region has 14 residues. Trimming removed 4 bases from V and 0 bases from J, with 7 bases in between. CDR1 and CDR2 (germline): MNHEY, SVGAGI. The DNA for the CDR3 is TGTGCCAGCAGTTTGACATCTAGCAATCAGCCCCAGCATTTT. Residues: CASSLTSSNQPQHF.

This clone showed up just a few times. This chain's CDR3 is CTSSRGGTDTQYF. DNA for the CDR3: TGCACCAGCAGCCGTGGCGGAACAGATACGCAGTATTTT. The chain uses TRBV1 and TRBJ2-3; the table's D call of TRBD2 was not tested on the DNA. TRBV1 is a documented pseudogene. The CDR3 loop spans 13 amino acids.